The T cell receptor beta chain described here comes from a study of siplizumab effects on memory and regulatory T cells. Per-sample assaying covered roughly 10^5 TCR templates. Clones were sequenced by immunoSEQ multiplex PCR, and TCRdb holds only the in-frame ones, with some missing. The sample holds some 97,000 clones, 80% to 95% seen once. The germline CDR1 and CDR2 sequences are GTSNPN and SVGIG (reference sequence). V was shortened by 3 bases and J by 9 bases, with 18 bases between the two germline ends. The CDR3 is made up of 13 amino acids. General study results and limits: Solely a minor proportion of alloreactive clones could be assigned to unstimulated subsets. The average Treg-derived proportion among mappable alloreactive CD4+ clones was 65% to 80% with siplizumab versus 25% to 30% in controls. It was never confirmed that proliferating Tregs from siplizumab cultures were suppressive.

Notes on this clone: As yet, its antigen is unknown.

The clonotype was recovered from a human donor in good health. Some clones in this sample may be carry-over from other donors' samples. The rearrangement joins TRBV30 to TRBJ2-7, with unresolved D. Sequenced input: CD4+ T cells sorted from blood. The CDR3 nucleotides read TGTGCCTGGAGCGACCTTCTGGGGTTTCGGCAGTACTTC. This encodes CAWSDLLGFRQYF.